This passage covers 26 T cell receptor beta chains from one sample sequenced in a study of cytomegalovirus exposure and HLA in healthy donors. Amplification used 60 Vbeta primers and 13 Jbeta primers. The repertoire was sequenced with immunoSEQ multiplex PCR; TCRdb's copy has only in-frame clones and lacks some. The sample shows under 200,000 clones, 60% to 80% of them seen only once. Sequenced sample: PBMCs. The receptors stem from a man in his 60s in good health and CMV-seronegative.

This chain links TRBV6-1 with TRBJ1-1; D is perhaps TRBD1 (6 bases). This CDR3 comprises 17 residues. CDR1 MNHNS and CDR2 SASEGT come from the germline V gene. With 2 bases removed from V and 2 bases from J, the gap between germline ends came to 18 bases. In DNA, the CDR3 is TGTGCCAGCAGTGAATATGAGGGCCAGGGGAGAAACACTGAAGCTTTCTTT. This encodes CASSEYEGQGRNTEAFF.

V usage is TRBV7-3 and J usage is TRBJ2-1; 7 bases agree with TRBD1. Per germline, CDR1 SGHTA and CDR2 FQGTGA. CDR3 length equals 15 residues. Trimming at V came to 5 bases and at J to 3 bases, leaving 7 bases not matched to a gene. The CDR3 here is CASSPGQEHYNEQFF. CDR3 nucleotide sequence: TGTGCCAGCAGCCCCGGACAGGAACACTACAATGAGCAGTTCTTC.

The chain is built from TRBV5-8 and TRBJ2-3; 9 nucleotides match TRBD1. With V trimmed by 3 bases and J by 4 bases, 6 bases remained unmatched. This CDR3 is 15 amino acids long. Germline V lookup: CDR1 SGHTS, CDR2 YDEGEE. This CDR3 is CASSSGQGGADTQYF. DNA for the CDR3: TGTGCCAGCAGCTCGGGACAGGGTGGCGCAGATACGCAGTATTTT.

The chain is built from TRBV29-1 and TRBJ1-1, with TRBD1 matching 9 bases. Germline-derived CDR1 and CDR2 are SQVTM and ANQGSEA. The CDR3 extends over 14 amino acids. V was clipped by 6 bases and J by 6 bases; unmatched bases: 11. CDR3 sequence (DNA): TGCAGCGTACTACTCGGGACAGGGAAGGCTGAAGCTTTCTTT. Its protein is CSVLLGTGKAEAFF.

The V call is TRBV7-8, the J call TRBJ2-7; D not certain. V was shortened by 3 bases and J by 0 bases, with 9 bases between the two germline ends. Germline CDR1 is SGHVS and CDR2 is FQNEAQ. CDR3 length: 14 amino acids. The CDR3 bases are TGTGCCAGCAGCTTGGCCGCCAGCTCCTACGAGCAGTACTTC. The encoded protein is CASSLAASSYEQYF.

The rearrangement joins TRBV29-1 to TRBJ2-6, with 7 nucleotides matching TRBD2. The CDR3 loop spans 14 amino acids. Germline V lookup: CDR1 SQVTM, CDR2 ANQGSEA. The trim removed 6 bases at V and 1 base at J, leaving 3 bases unmatched. The CDR3 region is CSVAGVSGANVLTF. The CDR3 coding sequence is TGCAGCGTGGCGGGGGTGTCTGGGGCCAACGTCCTGACTTTC.

The chain recombines TRBV18 with TRBJ2-6; no reliable D call. The CDR3 has 15 amino acids. V was pared by 2 bases and J by 0 bases, with 5 bases between. Looked up from germline, CDR1 is KGHSH and CDR2 is LQKENI. The CDR3 here is CASSPIGSGANVLTF. The CDR3 nucleotides are TGTGCCAGCTCACCAATCGGCTCTGGGGCCAACGTCCTGACTTTC.

The chain links TRBV27 to TRBJ1-2; perhaps TRBD1 as D (6 bases). This CDR3 has 14 residues. V dropped 5 bases and J dropped 7 bases, with 17 bases sitting between them. CDR1 is MNHEY, CDR2 SMNVEV, per germline (reference sequence). CDR3 DNA sequence: TGTGCCAGCAGTCCTCTCGGGGGGGGCTTTGGCTACACCTTC. Protein: CASSPLGGGFGYTF.

The V call is TRBV4-3, the J call TRBJ1-3; no firm D call. Germline V lookup: CDR1 LGHNA, CDR2 YSLEER. CDR3 length: 18 residues. The ends were cut back, 0 bases at V and 0 bases at J, with 15 bases in the middle. CDR3 protein: CASSQERSGLISGNTIYF. CDR3 coding DNA: TGCGCCAGCAGCCAAGAAAGATCCGGACTGATCTCTGGAAACACCATATATTTT.

The V call is TRBV28, the J call TRBJ2-7; the match to TRBD1 covers 12 bases. CDR1 MDHEN and CDR2 SYDVKM come from the germline V gene. This CDR3 region has 18 residues. The V gene end was trimmed by 2 bases and the J gene end by 0 bases; junction bases not matched to a gene: 8. CDR3 nucleotides: TGTGCCAGCAGTTTAGGCCCGGGACAGGGGGCATCCTCCTACGAGCAGTACTTC. As protein: CASSLGPGQGASSYEQYF.

V is TRBV4-3 and J is TRBJ2-7, with a tentative D call TRBD1 (6 bases). Germline V CDR1 and CDR2: LGHNA, YSLEER. The ends were cut back, 6 bases at V and 2 bases at J, with 14 bases in the middle. The CDR3 is 14 amino acids. The CDR3 protein is CASSDRTNPYEQYF. In DNA form, the CDR3 reads TGCGCCAGCAGTGACAGGACAAACCCCTACGAGCAGTACTTC.

V gene TRBV10-3 combines with J gene TRBJ1-1, with 8 nucleotides matching TRBD1. This CDR3 has 14 amino acids. Germline CDR1 ENHRY, CDR2 SYGVKD. With 2 bases clipped from V and 4 bases from J, the junction kept 3 bases outside the gene matches. The DNA for the CDR3 is TGTGCCATCAGTGAGGCGGACAGGGTCACTGAAGCTTTCTTT. Translated: CAISEADRVTEAFF.

The chain couples TRBV6-5 to TRBJ2-7; D gene uncertain. This CDR3 is built from 15 residues. From germline, CDR1 is MNHEY and CDR2 SVGAGI. Trimming shortened V by 2 bases and J by 4 bases, and 15 bases separated the two germline ends. CDR3 bases: TGTGCCAGCAGTTACACCAATACGGTGTGGTACGAGCAGTACTTC. Encoded protein: CASSYTNTVWYEQYF.

The chain uses TRBV4-2 and TRBJ2-3; 15 positions match TRBD2. V dropped 0 bases and J dropped 4; count of bases not matched to a gene: 5. The CDR3 spans 18 residues. CDR1 and CDR2 (germline): LGHNA, YNFKEQ. The CDR3 loop is CASSQDYRTSGGADTQYF. In nucleotides, the CDR3 is TGTGCCAGCAGCCAAGATTACAGGACTAGCGGGGGGGCAGATACGCAGTATTTT.

The table lists this clone with a count of one. The chain recombines TRBV6-4 with TRBJ1-5; 9 bases align to TRBD1. The CDR3 has 19 residues. V trimming: 0 bases; J trimming: 0 bases; junction bases outside the gene matches: 9. Germline loops: CDR1 MRHNA, CDR2 SNTAGT. The CDR3 is CASSDSTGTGRLSNQPQHF. CDR3 coding DNA: TGTGCCAGCAGTGACTCGACCGGGACAGGGAGACTTAGCAATCAGCCCCAGCATTTT.

This clone was picked up a small number of times. The chain recombines TRBV7-2 with TRBJ2-7; 10 bases fit TRBD1. Germline trimming cut 5 bases from V and 4 bases from J; bases unmatched to any gene: 5. Germline assignment: CDR1 SGHTA and CDR2 FQGNSA. The CDR3 consists of 14 residues. CDR3 sequence: CASSLTGGNYEQYF. The CDR3 DNA is TGTGCCAGCAGCCTGACAGGGGGCAATTACGAGCAGTACTTC.

The chain employs TRBV18 and TRBJ2-3; D possibly corresponds to TRBD2 (5 bases). The CDR3 spans 17 residues. Germline V gene data show CDR1 as KGHSH and CDR2 as LQKENI. V shed 0 bases and J shed 0 bases, with 13 bases lying between them. Written as DNA, the CDR3 is TGTGCCAGCTCACCACCAGGCAGGACTTCTAGCACAGATACGCAGTATTTT. Its translation is CASSPPGRTSSTDTQYF.

For this clone: The junction does not match germline at one end; this may be a read error. CDR3 amino acids: CASREGTGGPQPQHF. CDR3 sequence (DNA): TGTGCCAGCAGAGAAGGGACAGGGGGACCTCAGCCCCAGCATTTT. V is TRBV2 and J is TRBJ1-5; the match to TRBD1 covers 11 bases. The CDR3 has 15 amino acids. CDR1 is SNHLY, CDR2 FYNNEI, per germline.

The chain is built from TRBV9 and TRBJ2-5, with 12 bases fitting TRBD1. In germline, CDR1 is SGDLS, CDR2 YYNGEE. The CDR3 is made up of 16 amino acids. V shed 4 bases, J shed 5 bases, and the junction held 9 bases outside the gene matches. The CDR3 nucleotides are TGTGCCAGCAGCCTTGGGACAGGGGGCTTCTCGGAGACCCAGTACTTC. This sequence encodes CASSLGTGGFSETQYF. The full variable domain, completed using reference TRBV9 and TRBJ2-5, is DSGVTQTPKHLITATGQRVTLRCSPRSGDLSVYWYQQSLDQGLQFLIQYYNGEERAKGNILERFSAQQFPDLHSELNLSSLELGDSALYFCASSLGTGGFSETQYFGPGTRLLVL.

This clone appeared once. The J gene is TRBJ2-3, the V gene TRBV9; TRBD2 agrees at 9 bases. This CDR3 has 19 residues. Trimming took 7 bases from V and 3 from J; bases not matched to a gene: 21. The germline V gene has CDR1 SGDLS and CDR2 YYNGEE. The CDR3 nucleotides are TGTGCCAGCCCCGGCCCGGTTGCGGGAGGGTGTCTGAGGACAGATACGCAGTATTTT. Translating gives CASPGPVAGGCLRTDTQYF.

J is TRBJ2-7 and V is TRBV5-1; 9 positions match TRBD2. CDR1 is SGHRS, CDR2 YFSETQ, per germline. The CDR3 runs 13 residues. Losses at the gene ends were 3 bases for V and 6 bases for J; bases not matched to a gene: 4. The CDR3: CASSSGLAGEQYF. The CDR3 DNA reads as TGCGCCAGCAGCTCGGGACTAGCTGGCGAGCAGTACTTC.

A single count supports this clone. This chain connects TRBV29-1 to TRBJ2-1, with TRBD1 matching over 7 bases. The CDR3 covers 16 residues. Germline V lookup: CDR1 SQVTM, CDR2 ANQGSEA. V trimming: 3 bases; J trimming: 3 bases; junction bases outside the gene matches: 11. The CDR3 reads CSVDSVTGFLYNEQFF. The CDR3 nucleotides are TGCAGCGTTGACTCCGTGACAGGGTTTCTCTACAATGAGCAGTTCTTC.

The chain couples TRBV5-1 to TRBJ2-3, with 7 nucleotides matching TRBD2. The V and J ends lost 4 bases and 0 bases, in that order; junction bases with no gene match: 11. The CDR3 totals 17 residues. Germline CDR1 and CDR2: SGHRS and YFSETQ. CDR3 protein: CASSAQSSGTSTDTQYF. In DNA form, the CDR3 reads TGCGCCAGCAGCGCCCAGTCTAGCGGTACTAGCACAGATACGCAGTATTTT.

The chain links TRBV5-1 to TRBJ2-2, with 10 bases fitting TRBD1. V shed 1 base and J 5 bases; nucleotides not matched to a gene: 8. There are 17 residues in the CDR3. The germline V gene encodes CDR1 SGHRS and CDR2 YFSETQ. As DNA, the CDR3 is TGCGCCAGCAGCTTGAGCCGGGACAGGGGTCGAACCGGGGAGCTGTTTTTT. It translates to CASSLSRDRGRTGELFF.

Only a few counts were recorded for this clone. The V gene is TRBV5-6, the J gene TRBJ1-1, with TRBD1 matching over 7 bases. This CDR3 comprises 12 residues. Per the germline V gene, CDR1 is SGHDT and CDR2 is YYEEEE. Losses at the gene ends were 2 bases for V and 9 bases for J; bases not matched to a gene: 4. CDR3 sequence: CASSFTGEQAFF. Here the CDR3 DNA reads TGTGCCAGCAGCTTCACAGGGGAACAAGCTTTCTTT.

The chain couples TRBV28 to TRBJ2-4; 8 bases fit TRBD2. The CDR3 is 14 residues long. Germline V lookup: CDR1 MDHEN, CDR2 SYDVKM. J gave up 14 bases and V 6 bases, and 15 bases lay outside the gene matches. The CDR3 protein is CASSPGTLAGGKYF. CDR3 in DNA: TGTGCCAGCAGCCCCGGGACCCTGGCGGGAGGAAAGTACTTC.